The 17 T cell receptor beta chains below come from one sample, sequenced in a study of T cell responses to AZD1222 COVID-19 vaccine. Profiling relied on immunoSEQ multiplex PCR, and the TCRdb table lists in-frame clones only, not all of them. The table lists about 150,000 clones, around 90% of them singletons. The input for sequencing was peripheral blood, taken on day 0 of AZD1222 vaccination. These receptors came from an adult in good health.

The rearrangement links TRBV19 to TRBJ1-5; 7 bases fit TRBD1. The CDR3 has 15 amino acids. The ends lost 7 bases at V and 2 bases at J; junction bases unmatched: 8. Germline CDR1 LNHDA, CDR2 SQIVND (reference sequence). In DNA, the CDR3 is TGTGCCAGTACCCAGTCCCAGGGGGGCAATCAGCCCCAGCATTTT. It codes for CASTQSQGGNQPQHF. Filled out from reference TRBV19 and TRBJ1-5, the complete variable domain reads DGGITQSPKYLFRKEGQNVTLSCEQNLNHDAMYWYRQDPGQGLRLIYYSQIVNDFQKGDIAEGYSVSREKKESFPLTVTSAQKNPTAFYLCASTQSQGGNQPQHFGDGTRLSIL.

The chain has TRBV7-2 and TRBJ2-1, with 13 bases that match TRBD2. The CDR3 is made up of 17 amino acids. V shed 0 bases and J 1 base; nucleotides not matched to a gene: 0. Germline V gene sequence: CDR1 SGHTA, CDR2 FQGNSA. The CDR3 DNA is TGTGCCAGCAGCTTAGCACTAGCGGGGGGGTCCTACAATGAGCAGTTCTTC. Residues: CASSLALAGGSYNEQFF.

Comment on this clone: The same CDR3 can be traced to other DNA sequences in this sample. This chain links TRBV7-8 with TRBJ1-1, with D possibly being TRBD1 (6 bases). V lost 0 bases and J lost 5, with 10 bases in between. This CDR3 region has 14 residues. Germline CDR1 and CDR2: SGHVS and FQNEAQ. In DNA form, the CDR3 reads TGTGCCAGCAGCTTAGCCGGGGGCAATACTGAAGCTTTCTTT. Its protein is CASSLAGGNTEAFF.

This clone has only one observation. Written as DNA, the CDR3 is TGCGCCAGCAGCCCGCAGGGGGCCGTGGGGACTGAAGCTTTCTTT. This encodes CASSPQGAVGTEAFF. The J gene is TRBJ1-1, the V gene TRBV5-1; 8 nucleotides line up with TRBD1. The V gene's germline CDR1 is SGHRS and CDR2 YFSETQ. V shed 4 bases, J shed 5 bases, and the junction held 10 bases outside the gene matches. The CDR3 runs to 15 residues.

This chain links TRBV15 with TRBJ1-5; D not resolved. Trimming took 5 bases from V and 5 from J, leaving 16 bases between them. The CDR3 extends over 15 amino acids. Germline-derived CDR1 and CDR2 are LNHNV and YYDKDF (reference sequence). The CDR3 sequence is CATSSTTRTHQPQHF. The CDR3 coding sequence is TGTGCCACCAGCTCGACGACAAGGACTCATCAGCCCCAGCATTTT.

This chain links TRBV27 with TRBJ2-5; D unclear. There are 14 residues in the CDR3. The V gene's germline CDR1 is MNHEY and CDR2 SMNVEV (reference sequence). Trimming shortened V by 6 bases and J by 5 bases, and 16 bases separated the two germline ends. The CDR3 loop reads CASSPRWGGETQYF. The CDR3 region has the DNA TGTGCCAGCAGCCCCCGATGGGGTGGGGAGACCCAGTACTTC.

This clone was detected ten times or more. This rearrangement joins TRBV4-1 to TRBJ2-5; either TRBD1 or TRBD2 may supply D (6 bases each). The CDR3 length is 16 residues. The germline V and J ends were trimmed by 2 bases and 5 bases, with 18 bases remaining between them. Germline V gives CDR1 MGHRA, CDR2 YSYEKL. Here the CDR3 DNA reads TGCGCCAGCAGCCAACCCGGGACTTCCGACAGGGAGACCCAGTACTTC. Its translation is CASSQPGTSDRETQYF.

The rearrangement links TRBV29-1 to TRBJ2-1; 8 positions match TRBD1. Unmatched junction bases numbered 0, after V lost 2 bases and J lost 6 bases. This CDR3 has 12 residues. Germline CDR1 reads SQVTM; CDR2 reads ANQGSEA. CDR3 DNA: TGCAGCGTTGAACAGGGGGCCAATGAGCAGTTCTTC. As protein: CSVEQGANEQFF.

The J gene is TRBJ1-6, the V gene TRBV3-1 (or the pseudogene TRBV3-2), with a tentative D call TRBD1 (6 bases). The germline CDR1 and CDR2 sequences are LGHDT and YNNKEL (reference sequence). This CDR3 has 16 residues. V lost 2 bases, J lost 7 bases, and 15 bases lay in between. In DNA form, the CDR3 reads TGTGCCAGCAGCCAACTGCCGGGGGCGCGCAATTCACCCCTCCACTTT. The encoded protein is CASSQLPGARNSPLHF.

The CDR3 loop reads CSARGGLGYTF. DNA for the CDR3: TGCAGTGCTAGAGGGGGCCTTGGCTACACCTTC. This chain uses TRBV20-1 with TRBJ1-2; tentative D call: TRBD1 (5 bases). Germline V gene data show CDR1 as DFQATT and CDR2 as SNEGSKA (reference sequence). The V end was cut by 1 base, the J end by 7 bases, with 7 bases between. The CDR3 length is 11 residues.

Comments on this clone: The sample has other DNA sequences that encode this CDR3 too. V is TRBV2 and J is TRBJ1-5; weak D call: TRBD1 (6 bases). This CDR3 is built from 13 residues. Trimming cost V 4 bases and J 4 bases, with 8 bases left between them. In germline, CDR1 is SNHLY, CDR2 FYNNEI. DNA for the CDR3: TGTGCCAGCAGTGGACAGGTAAATCAGCCCCAGCATTTT. Its protein product is CASSGQVNQPQHF.

This chain links TRBV5-6 with TRBJ1-4; the D gene is possibly TRBD1 (5 bases). The CDR3 sequence is 17 residues long. The V and J ends lost 0 bases and 5 bases respectively, with 17 bases between them. The germline CDR1 and CDR2 sequences are SGHDT and YYEEEE. CDR3 nucleotide sequence: TGTGCCAGCAGCTTGGCCTGGGGAGAGGGGCCCAATGAAAAACTGTTTTTT. It translates to CASSLAWGEGPNEKLFF.

The chain has TRBV5-1 and TRBJ2-3, with a possible D match to TRBD1 (5 bases). Trimming removed 0 bases from V and 3 bases from J, with 11 bases in between. CDR1 is SGHRS, CDR2 YFSETQ, per germline. The CDR3 totals 15 residues. The CDR3 region is CASSLGGAGTDTQYF. The CDR3, as DNA: TGCGCCAGCAGCTTGGGGGGCGCAGGGACAGATACGCAGTATTTT.

This chain joins TRBV6-2 or TRBV6-3 and TRBJ1-5; D is unresolved. The CDR3 loop spans 13 amino acids. Germline V gene sequence: CDR1 MNHEY, CDR2 SVGEGT. Deletions cut 3 bases from V and 7 bases from J, with 10 bases between. The CDR3 region is CASSYGVSQPQHF. CDR3 DNA sequence: TGTGCCAGCAGTTATGGGGTCTCACAGCCCCAGCATTTT.

The chain recombines TRBV20-1 with TRBJ1-4, with a weak D call TRBD1 (5 bases). V lost 3 bases and J lost 8, with 19 bases in between. Germline assignment: CDR1 DFQATT and CDR2 SNEGSKA (reference sequence). This CDR3 region has 15 residues. CDR3 in amino acids: CSASEGVRVGEKLFF. The DNA of the CDR3 is TGCAGTGCTAGTGAAGGGGTGAGAGTTGGGGAAAAACTGTTTTTT.

This chain links TRBV19 with TRBJ1-5; 7 bases are a match to TRBD1. J gave up 3 bases and V 5 bases, and 10 bases lay outside the gene matches. The germline gives CDR1 LNHDA, CDR2 SQIVND (reference sequence). CDR3 length: 16 amino acids. The CDR3 sequence is CASSVGATGNNQPQHF. Here the CDR3 DNA reads TGTGCCAGTAGTGTGGGGGCGACAGGGAACAATCAGCCCCAGCATTTT.

This clone was seen more than once but under ten times. Other DNA sequences from this sample encode an identical CDR3 as well. This rearrangement joins TRBV28 to TRBJ1-5; D ambiguous. Germline CDR1 reads MDHEN; CDR2 reads SYDVKM. V lost 5 bases and J 0 bases, leaving 8 bases between the germline ends. This CDR3 has 14 residues. CDR3 protein: CASSPTVSNQPQHF. The CDR3, as DNA: TGTGCCAGCAGTCCAACAGTTAGCAATCAGCCCCAGCATTTT.